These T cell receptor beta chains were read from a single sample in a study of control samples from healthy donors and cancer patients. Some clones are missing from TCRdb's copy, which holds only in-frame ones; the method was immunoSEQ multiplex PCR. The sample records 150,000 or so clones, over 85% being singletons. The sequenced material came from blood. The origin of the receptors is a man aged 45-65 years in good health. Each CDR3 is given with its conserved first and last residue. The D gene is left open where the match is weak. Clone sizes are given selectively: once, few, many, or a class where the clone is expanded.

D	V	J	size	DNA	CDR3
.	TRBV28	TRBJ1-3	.	TGTGCCAGCAGTTTTCCCTCCGAGGGGCCTGGAAACACCATATATTTT	CASSFPSEGPGNTIYF
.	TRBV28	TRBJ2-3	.	TGTGCCAGCAGTTCCGACGGTCCGGAAACGCAGTATTTT	CASSSDGPETQYF
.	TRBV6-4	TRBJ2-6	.	TGTGCCAGCAGCCTGCAAGGGCACGGGGCCAACGTCCTGACTTTC	CASSLQGHGANVLTF
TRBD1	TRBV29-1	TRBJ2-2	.	TGCAGCGTTGAAGTTGGGCAGGGGGTTGGGGAGCTGTTTTTT	CSVEVGQGVGELFF
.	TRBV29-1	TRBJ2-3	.	TGCAGCGTTGAATCCTCGGACTTGAGGGGCACAGATACGCAGTATTTT	CSVESSDLRGTDTQYF
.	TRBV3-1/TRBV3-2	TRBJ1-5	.	TGTGCCAGCAGCCGGGGGATAAGGGCCGATCAGCCCCAGCATTTT	CASSRGIRADQPQHF
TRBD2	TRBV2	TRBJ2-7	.	TGTGCCAGCAGTAATTCGGGACTAGCCCCCAACGAGCAGTACTTC	CASSNSGLAPNEQYF
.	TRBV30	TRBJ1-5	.	TGTGCCTGGAGTGCGTCCCTGCCTAATCAGCCCCAGCATTTT	CAWSASLPNQPQHF
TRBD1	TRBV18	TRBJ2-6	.	TGTGCCAGCTCACCGACAGGGGCCTCTGGGGCCAACGTCCTGACTTTC	CASSPTGASGANVLTF
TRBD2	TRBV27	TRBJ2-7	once	TGTGCCAGCAGTCCCCGACTAGCGGGAGGCTACGAGCAGTACTTC	CASSPRLAGGYEQYF
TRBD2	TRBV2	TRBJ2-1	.	TGTGCCAGCAGTGATATTGCTAGCGGGAGCAATGAGCAGTTCTTC	CASSDIASGSNEQFF
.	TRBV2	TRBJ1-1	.	TGTGCCAGCATCCGGGAGGAACTGACTGAAGCTTTCTTT	CASIREELTEAFF
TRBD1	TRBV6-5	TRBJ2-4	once	TGTGCCAGCACCGCAGGGGGGACAGGGGACATTCAGTACTTC	CASTAGGTGDIQYF
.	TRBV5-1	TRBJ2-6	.	TGCGCCAGCAGTTGGGACGGAGTATACTCTGGGGCCAACGTCCTGACTTTC	CASSWDGVYSGANVLTF
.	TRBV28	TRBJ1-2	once	TGTGCCAGCAGCCGGCCGGACGGTGGAGGACACACCTTC	CASSRPDGGGHTF
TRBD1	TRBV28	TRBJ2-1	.	TGTGCCAGCAGTTGGACAGGGTCCTACAATGAGCAGTTCTTC	CASSWTGSYNEQFF
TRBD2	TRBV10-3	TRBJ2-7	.	TGTGCCATCAGTGCACCGACTAGCGGGTCCATCGAGCAGTACTTC	CAISAPTSGSIEQYF
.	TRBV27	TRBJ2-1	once	TGTGCCAGCAGTCCACATACACGGTACAATGAGCAGTTCTTC	CASSPHTRYNEQFF
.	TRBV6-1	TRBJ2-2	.	TGTGCCAGCAGTGAACGTGGGGACACCGGGGAGCTGTTTTTT	CASSERGDTGELFF
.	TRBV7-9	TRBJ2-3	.	TGTGCCAGCAGTTTGGAGGGATTAAACACAGATACGCAGTATTTT	CASSLEGLNTDTQYF
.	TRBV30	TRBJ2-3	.	TGTGCCTGGAGTTTGGGGGCAGGGCGAACAGATACGCAGTATTTT	CAWSLGAGRTDTQYF
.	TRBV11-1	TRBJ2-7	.	TGTGCCAGCAGCTTAAATGATTTCCACGAGCAGTACTTC	CASSLNDFHEQYF